This T cell receptor beta chain was profiled in a study of shared clonotypes between healthy human individuals. Study-wide context: Used for every donor were three CD4 naive, three CD4 memory, two CD8 naive and one CD8 memory plate.

The sample holds one count of this clone. With 7 bases removed from V and 4 bases from J, the gap between germline ends came to 25 bases. This CDR3 has 17 residues. Germline V gives CDR1 SGHVS, CDR2 FQNEAQ. Naive CD8 cells were CD45RO-negative, positively selected for CCR7, excluding terminally differentiated effector memory CD45RA+ cells. TCRdb's copy holds only in-frame clones and misses some; the assay was immunoSEQ multiplex PCR. The sample includes about 2.1 million clones, about 93% of them seen just once. This receptor was identified in a young man in good health. Some clones in this sample may be carry-over from other donors' samples. This chain joins TRBV7-8 and TRBJ1-2; TRBD1 is a possible D gene (5 bases). Specimen: naive CD8+ T cells from PBMCs. CDR3 bases: TGTGCCAGCACCGACATGAGGGAAAGGGGCCCACTCTATGGCTACACCTTC. Translating gives CASTDMRERGPLYGYTF.